This TCR beta chain was recovered during a study of shared clonotypes between healthy human individuals. Study overall: The donors, a couple of women and a few men, were aged 18 to 49.

Comment on this clone: The target antigen is unknown.

Clones were sequenced by immunoSEQ multiplex PCR, and TCRdb holds only the in-frame ones, with some missing. The sample yields approximately 1,500,000 clones, approximately 98% seen once. Per the germline V gene, CDR1 is SGHDT and CDR2 is YYEEEE. V was cut by 1 base and J by 3 bases, with 8 bases left in between. The CDR3 is 13 amino acids. Overall study results and limits: Rarefaction showed sorted-subset sequencing was incomplete despite large depth. A generally larger estimated richness was seen in naive subsets than in memory subsets. A reduction in generation probabilities was seen for non-shared clonotypes relative to those shared by all four donors.

The J gene is TRBJ2-7, the V gene TRBV5-6; the D is unclear. This sequence originates from a man aged 30-40 years in good health. Sequencing used naive CD4+ T cells sorted from blood. Subset noted: CD45RA+ positively selected. The CDR3 loop is CASSLSGYYEQYF. Here the CDR3 DNA reads TGTGCCAGCAGCTTGTCCGGATACTACGAGCAGTACTTC.